The 21 T cell receptor beta chains below come from one sample, sequenced in a study of control samples from healthy donors and cancer patients. The method was immunoSEQ multiplex PCR; TCRdb's version includes in-frame clones alone and lacks a portion of them. The table includes roughly 150,000 clones, 90% to 95% detected once. The sample taken for sequencing was blood. The receptors shown here come from a woman in her twenties or thirties in good health.

This chain connects TRBV4-3 to TRBJ2-3, with 9 bases lining up with TRBD2. J lost 2 bases, V lost 0 bases, and 9 bases had no gene match. The CDR3 has 18 amino acids. Germline loops: CDR1 LGHNA, CDR2 YSLEER. The CDR3 spells CASSQERLLAGYTDTQYF. CDR3 sequence (DNA): TGCGCCAGCAGCCAAGAGAGGCTGCTAGCGGGGTACACAGATACGCAGTATTTT.

The genes are TRBV20-1 and TRBJ2-2; 7 bases are shared with TRBD2. With V trimmed by 3 bases and J by 7 bases, 8 bases remained unmatched. The germline V gene has CDR1 DFQATT and CDR2 SNEGSKA (reference sequence). This CDR3 region has 14 residues. In DNA, the CDR3 is TGCAGTGCTAGTCCGGGAGGCGAGGTCGGGGAGCTGTTTTTT. This translates into CSASPGGEVGELFF.

The chain is built from TRBV6-5 and TRBJ2-7, with 7 positions matching TRBD1. The CDR3 loop spans 15 amino acids. The junction had 11 bases not matched to a gene; V was cut back by 6 bases and J by 3 bases. Per germline, CDR1 MNHEY and CDR2 SVGAGI. CDR3 sequence reads: CASRVGTDPYYEQYF. The DNA for the CDR3 is TGTGCCAGCAGGGTTGGGACAGATCCATACTACGAGCAGTACTTC.

This rearrangement joins TRBV9 to TRBJ1-5; no definite D call. Germline lookup yields CDR1 SGDLS and CDR2 YYNGEE. V was clipped by 0 bases and J by 5 bases, with 9 bases between them. CDR3 length: 14 residues. This CDR3 reads CASSVAGSDQPQHF. Here the CDR3 DNA reads TGTGCCAGCAGCGTAGCTGGGTCGGATCAGCCCCAGCATTTT. The entire variable domain, with the rest obtained from reference TRBV9 and TRBJ1-5, is as follows: DSGVTQTPKHLITATGQRVTLRCSPRSGDLSVYWYQQSLDQGLQFLIQYYNGEERAKGNILERFSAQQFPDLHSELNLSSLELGDSALYFCASSVAGSDQPQHFGDGTRLSIL.

This chain links TRBV19 with TRBJ2-3; D not resolved. This CDR3 region has 10 residues. CDR1 and CDR2 from the germline V gene are LNHDA and SQIVND (reference sequence). V was cut by 10 bases and J by 5 bases, with 7 bases left in between. The CDR3 DNA reads as TGTGCCACCTCGTTAGATACGCAGTATTTT. As protein: CATSLDTQYF. The entire variable domain, with the rest obtained from reference TRBV19 and TRBJ2-3, is as follows: DGGITQSPKYLFRKEGQNVTLSCEQNLNHDAMYWYRQDPGQGLRLIYYSQIVNDFQKGDIAEGYSVSREKKESFPLTVTSAQKNPTAFYLCATSLDTQYFGPGTRLTVL.

The chain has TRBV9 and TRBJ2-7; D is ambiguous. From germline, CDR1 is SGDLS and CDR2 YYNGEE. This CDR3 region has 13 residues. V lost 4 bases and J 1 base, leaving 9 bases between the germline ends. The CDR3: CASSSHQSYEQYF. The DNA for the CDR3 is TGTGCCAGCAGCTCACACCAGTCCTACGAGCAGTACTTC. The full variable domain, its missing parts supplied by reference TRBV9 and TRBJ2-7, is DSGVTQTPKHLITATGQRVTLRCSPRSGDLSVYWYQQSLDQGLQFLIQYYNGEERAKGNILERFSAQQFPDLHSELNLSSLELGDSALYFCASSSHQSYEQYFGPGTRLTVT.

The chain joins TRBV3-1 (or the pseudogene TRBV3-2) to TRBJ2-2, with 7 positions matching TRBD1. The J segment lost 1 base and the V segment lost 6 bases, leaving 14 bases of the junction unmatched. The germline gives CDR1 LGHDT, CDR2 YNNKEL (reference sequence). CDR3 size: 18 residues. The CDR3 protein is CASSRGQAFRGNTGELFF. DNA of the CDR3: TGTGCCAGCAGTCGAGGACAGGCCTTCAGGGGGAACACCGGGGAGCTGTTTTTT.

V gene TRBV9 combines with J gene TRBJ2-2, with unresolved D. This CDR3 comprises 13 residues. Between the trimmed V and J ends, which lost 4 bases and 7 bases, there was a span of 11 bases. In germline, CDR1 is SGDLS, CDR2 YYNGEE. The CDR3 reads CASSPQLVGELFF. The CDR3 coding sequence is TGTGCCAGCAGCCCCCAGCTGGTCGGGGAGCTGTTTTTT.

The CDR3 DNA reads TGTGCCAGCAGTTCCTCGCCGGGACTAGTGAGGAATGAGCAGTTCTTC. It specifies CASSSSPGLVRNEQFF. The chain has TRBV6-6 and TRBJ2-1; 8 bases are a match to TRBD2. Germline V gene data show CDR1 as MNHNY and CDR2 as SVGAGI (reference sequence). With 4 bases clipped from V and 7 bases from J, the junction kept 12 bases outside the gene matches. The CDR3 contains 16 residues.

The CDR3 region is CASNFKGLVGYYEQYF. CDR3 in DNA: TGTGCCAGTAACTTTAAAGGACTAGTAGGTTACTACGAGCAGTACTTC. V and J are TRBV19 and TRBJ2-7, with 7 bases that match TRBD2. The J segment lost 3 bases and the V segment lost 7 bases, leaving 15 bases of the junction unmatched. Germline V gives CDR1 LNHDA, CDR2 SQIVND (reference sequence). The CDR3 covers 16 residues. Supplemented by reference TRBV19 and TRBJ2-7, the full variable domain reads DGGITQSPKYLFRKEGQNVTLSCEQNLNHDAMYWYRQDPGQGLRLIYYSQIVNDFQKGDIAEGYSVSREKKESFPLTVTSAQKNPTAFYLCASNFKGLVGYYEQYFGPGTRLTVT.

The V call is TRBV6-5, the J call TRBJ2-2, with D hard to call. Germline values: CDR1 MNHEY, CDR2 SVGAGI. The CDR3 spans 15 residues. V was shortened by 5 bases and J by 6 bases, with 16 bases between the two germline ends. The CDR3 coding sequence is TGTGCCAGCAGTACGCAAGCCTCGACGCCCGGGGAGCTGTTTTTT. Amino acid sequence: CASSTQASTPGELFF.

This chain joins TRBV28 and TRBJ1-5; D is possibly TRBD1 (6 bases). The germline V and J ends were trimmed by 7 bases and 8 bases, with 15 bases remaining between them. CDR1 MDHEN and CDR2 SYDVKM come from the germline V gene. This CDR3 is built from 13 residues. CDR3 coding DNA: TGTGCCAGCACGCCCCGGACAGTGGAGCCCCAGCATTTT. Its protein is CASTPRTVEPQHF.

The chain links TRBV6-1 to TRBJ2-5, with TRBD2 matching over 8 bases. The CDR3 contains 20 residues. The V gene's germline CDR1 is MNHNS and CDR2 SASEGT. V shed 0 bases and J 5 bases; nucleotides not matched to a gene: 20. In DNA, the CDR3 is TGTGCCAGCAGTGAAGCGCAGGGAGGGCCGAGCGGGAGAGGAGGGGAGACCCAGTACTTC. Residues: CASSEAQGGPSGRGGETQYF.

The genes are TRBV28 and TRBJ2-5, with D possibly matching TRBD2 (5 bases). Germline V gene data show CDR1 as MDHEN and CDR2 as SYDVKM. Trimming removed 5 bases from V and 4 bases from J, with 14 bases in between. The CDR3 is 14 residues long. CDR3 DNA sequence: TGTGCCAGCAGTAATAGCGATTCGAGAGAGACCCAGTACTTC. Encoded protein: CASSNSDSRETQYF.

This sequence joins TRBV28 and TRBJ2-1; 9 nucleotides match TRBD1. This CDR3 contains 17 residues. Trimming cost V 6 bases and J 8 bases; bases outside gene matches: 17. CDR1 is MDHEN, CDR2 SYDVKM, per germline. CDR3 in DNA: TGTGCCAGCAGCATCGGGGGTTCCGGGACAGGGTTTTATGAGCAGTTCTTC. Protein sequence: CASSIGGSGTGFYEQFF.

The rearrangement uses TRBV6-6 and TRBJ1-1; the D gene is possibly TRBD1 (5 bases). The CDR3 is 14 amino acids. The V end was cut by 5 bases, the J end by 0 bases, with 10 bases between. CDR1 and CDR2 (germline): MNHNY, SVGAGI (reference sequence). The CDR3 DNA follows: TGTGCCAGCAGTGCCTCAGGGATGAACACTGAAGCTTTCTTT. It specifies CASSASGMNTEAFF.

V gene TRBV27 combines with J gene TRBJ2-2; 8 nucleotides line up with TRBD1. V lost 6 bases, J lost 9 bases, and 9 bases stayed unmatched. This CDR3 region has 14 residues. Germline values: CDR1 MNHEY, CDR2 SMNVEV (reference sequence). This chain's CDR3 is CASRVGQVARELFF. The CDR3 nucleotides are TGTGCCAGCAGGGTGGGACAGGTCGCCCGGGAGCTGTTTTTT.

The gene calls are TRBV19 and TRBJ2-7; D perhaps matches TRBD2 (5 bases). This CDR3 has 19 residues. CDR1 is LNHDA, CDR2 SQIVND, per germline (reference sequence). V was trimmed by 4 bases and J by 2 bases, leaving 27 bases between them. CDR3 region: CASSKTGSRGGSLTYEQYF. CDR3 coding DNA: TGTGCCAGTAGTAAGACGGGCTCTCGAGGAGGTTCCCTGACCTACGAGCAGTACTTC. The full variable domain, with the rest looked up from reference TRBV19 and TRBJ2-7, is DGGITQSPKYLFRKEGQNVTLSCEQNLNHDAMYWYRQDPGQGLRLIYYSQIVNDFQKGDIAEGYSVSREKKESFPLTVTSAQKNPTAFYLCASSKTGSRGGSLTYEQYFGPGTRLTVT.

The chain's CDR3 is CASSPSDGPNTLHF. The DNA for the CDR3 is TGTGCCAGTAGTCCCTCTGATGGACCGAACACCCTCCACTTT. V and J are TRBV19 and TRBJ1-6; D is undetermined. There are 14 residues in the CDR3. The germline V gene has CDR1 LNHDA and CDR2 SQIVND (reference sequence). Trimming stripped 5 bases from V and 14 bases from J, with 19 bases between.

The chain is built from TRBV27 and TRBJ2-1; D is perhaps TRBD2 (6 bases). Trimming pared 2 bases from V and 4 bases from J, leaving 15 bases between. Germline-derived CDR1 and CDR2 are MNHEY and SMNVEV (reference sequence). This CDR3 contains 16 residues. CDR3 protein: CASSLEGGRGYNEQFF. The CDR3 nucleotides are TGTGCCAGCAGTTTAGAAGGAGGACGGGGGTACAATGAGCAGTTCTTC.

The chain carries TRBV7-3 and TRBJ2-1, with 8 bases identical to TRBD2. The junction had 2 bases not matched to a gene; V was cut back by 2 bases and J by 5 bases. The CDR3 covers 14 residues. Germline V gene sequence: CDR1 SGHTA, CDR2 FQGTGA. As DNA, the CDR3 is TGTGCCAGCAGCTTACAGCGGGAGAACAATGAGCAGTTCTTC. Residues: CASSLQRENNEQFF.